Here is one T cell receptor (beta chain) with its context. J gave up 1 base and V 2 bases, and 3 bases lay outside the gene matches. CDR1 and CDR2 (germline): MNHEY, SMNVEV (reference sequence). CDR3 length equals 17 residues. This sample is part of a study of T cell changes during pregnancy in multiple sclerosis. Sequencing was performed with immunoSEQ multiplex PCR; in TCRdb, only in-frame clones are kept and a portion is missing. The sample holds around 57,000 clones; about nine tenths are singletons and the top ten take about 2.3%. The material sequenced was peripheral blood, taken in the third trimester of pregnancy. The TCR was taken from a female donor in good health, enrolled as a control in a pregnancy study. This rearrangement joins TRBV27 to TRBJ2-1; 12 positions agree with TRBD2. CDR3 nucleotide sequence: TGTGCCAGCAGTTTACTAGCGGGGGGGCCGTCCTACAATGAGCAGTTCTTC. Protein: CASSLLAGGPSYNEQFF.